The source of this T cell receptor (beta chain) is a study of T cells after yellow fever vaccination. Study-wide points: Bulk-population clonotypes that are abundant could appear as contaminants in FACS-sorted repertoires. On re-exposure, the response was weaker but peaked faster, at day 5 versus 15. Relatively few clonotypes were ones that appeared in both CD4 and CD8 compartments.

Per the germline V gene, CDR1 is DFQATT and CDR2 is SNEGSKA (reference sequence). The ends lost 1 base at V and 4 bases at J; junction bases unmatched: 0. The CDR3 loop spans 14 amino acids. One entry per CDR3 protein results from TCRdb running MiXCR on the 5' RACE reads. The sample has about 340,000 distinct CDR3 sequences, around 12% seen once. As regards this clonotype: The antigen remains undetermined. It is likely a read error, because the conserved phenylalanine at the end of the CDR3 is missing.

The sequence was collected from a young man who received the YFV17D yellow fever vaccine. The material sequenced was CD4+ T cells sorted from PBMCs, taken 15 days after the yellow fever booster vaccination. The chain employs TRBV20-1 and TRBJ2-2; TRBD2 aligns across 10 bases. The CDR3 DNA is TGCAGTGCTAGAGTAGCGGGGGGCACCGGGGAGCTGTTTTCT. It yields the protein CSARVAGGTGELFS.